Listed below are T cell receptor beta chains from one sample, sequenced in a study of T-cell reconstitution after alpha-beta-depleted transplantation in children. TCRdb reanalysed the PCR reads using MiXCR and keeps one entry per CDR3 protein. The sample contains roughly 400,000 distinct CDR3 sequences, roughly 20% of which appear only once. Sequenced material: PBMCs from the stem cell graft donor, taken from the stem cell graft. The source of these receptors is a human donor who donated a stem cell graft to a child with acute myeloid leukemia. Each CDR3 is given with its conserved first and last residue. The D gene is left open where the match is weak. Clone size appears in some rows only: once, few, many, or a class for an expanded clone.

clone size	J gene	V gene	D gene	CDR3 protein	CDR3 DNA
.	TRBJ2-1	TRBV7-9	TRBD1	CASSPRGRSSYNEQFF	TGTGCCAGCAGCCCGAGGGGGCGAAGCTCCTACAATGAGCAGTTCTTC
few	TRBJ2-1	TRBV12-3/TRBV12-4	TRBD2	CASSPLAGSKNEQFF	TGTGCCAGCAGTCCGCTAGCGGGAAGTAAGAATGAGCAGTTCTTC
many	TRBJ2-7	TRBV20-1	.	CSAEKGGSEQYF	TGCAGTGCGGAGAAAGGGGGGAGCGAGCAGTACTTC
few	TRBJ2-1	TRBV9	.	CASSVEGSEQFF	TGTGCCAGCAGCGTAGAAGGGAGTGAGCAGTTCTTC
few	TRBJ2-7	TRBV7-9	TRBD1	CASSLGQGARYEQYF	TGTGCCAGCAGCCTGGGACAGGGGGCGCGTTACGAGCAGTACTTC
.	TRBJ2-7	TRBV15	TRBD1	CATGGGQGFNEQYF	TGTGCCACCGGGGGGGGACAGGGTTTCAACGAGCAGTACTTC
few	TRBJ2-1	TRBV24-1	.	CATTALGEQFF	TGTGCCACCACTGCTCTGGGTGAGCAGTTCTTC
few	TRBJ2-1	TRBV21-1	.	CASSKERTGRYNEQFF	TGTGCCAGCAGCAAAGAAAGGACAGGGAGATACAATGAGCAGTTCTTC
few	TRBJ2-1	TRBV27	.	CASSDHGPRYEQFF	TGTGCCAGCAGCGACCATGGGCCGAGGTATGAGCAGTTCTTC
.	TRBJ1-5	TRBV7-3	.	CASSADVGGPQHF	TGTGCCAGCAGCGCGGATGTTGGCGGGCCCCAGCATTTT
many	TRBJ2-5	TRBV12-3/TRBV12-4	TRBD2	CASRIAGRWETQYF	TGTGCCAGCAGAATAGCGGGAAGATGGGAGACCCAGTACTTC
.	TRBJ2-1	TRBV28	.	CASSWGSDYNEQFF	TGTGCCAGCAGTTGGGGGTCTGACTACAATGAGCAGTTCTTC
many	TRBJ2-3	TRBV9	.	CASSVEADTQYF	TGTGCCAGCAGCGTAGAGGCGGATACGCAGTATTTT
few	TRBJ1-4	TRBV5-1	.	CASSGGYTTTNEKLFF	TGCGCCAGCAGCGGCGGTTACACAACAACTAATGAAAAACTGTTTTTT
.	TRBJ2-2	TRBV12-3/TRBV12-4	.	CASSFIRTGGHLNTGELFF	TGTGCCAGCAGTTTCATAAGGACGGGGGGACACTTGAACACCGGGGAGCTGTTTTTT
once	TRBJ2-2	TRBV25-1	TRBD2	CASSDKPREGPTGELFF	TGTGCCAGCAGTGATAAGCCCCGGGAGGGGCCCACCGGGGAGCTGTTTTTT
many	TRBJ2-2	TRBV20-1	TRBD2	CSASISGSTGELFF	TGCAGTGCTAGTATTAGCGGGAGCACCGGGGAGCTGTTTTTT
.	TRBJ1-5	TRBV28	.	CASSLGGTIRGPQHF	TGTGCCAGCAGTTTAGGAGGGACCATAAGGGGGCCCCAGCATTTT
.	TRBJ2-3	TRBV7-2	TRBD2	CASSLLLAGGGDTQYF	TGTGCCAGCAGCTTATTGCTAGCGGGAGGAGGAGATACGCAGTATTTT
.	TRBJ2-1	TRBV12-3/TRBV12-4	.	CASSLLGGFHEQFF	TGTGCCAGCAGTCTCCTTGGGGGGTTCCATGAGCAGTTCTTC
.	TRBJ1-2	TRBV12-3/TRBV12-4	.	CASTLRTALGGYTF	TGTGCCAGCACCCTTCGGACGGCTCTCGGGGGCTACACCTTC
.	TRBJ1-1	TRBV24-1	TRBD1	CATSETGIQAFF	TGTGCCACCAGTGAGACAGGGATACAAGCTTTCTTT
many	TRBJ2-7	TRBV12-3/TRBV12-4	.	CASSLEGRTSYEQYF	TGTGCCAGCAGTTTAGAAGGACGGACTTCCTACGAGCAGTACTTC
many	TRBJ2-7	TRBV10-2	TRBD1	CASSVDRGRYEQYF	TGCGCCAGCAGTGTGGACAGGGGAAGGTACGAGCAGTACTTC
.	TRBJ1-4	TRBV29-1	TRBD1	CSVEGRQGSEKLFF	TGCAGCGTTGAAGGCCGACAGGGCAGTGAAAAACTGTTTTTT
many	TRBJ2-3	TRBV20-1	.	CSASRGRITDTQYF	TGCAGTGCTTCTCGCGGGCGAATCACAGATACGCAGTATTTT
many	TRBJ1-2	TRBV29-1	TRBD1	CSELSGTVDGYTF	TGCAGCGAACTCTCCGGGACAGTAGATGGCTACACCTTC
few	TRBJ2-6	TRBV29-1	.	CSATASGANVLTF	TGCAGCGCAACGGCCTCTGGGGCCAACGTCCTGACTTTC
.	TRBJ2-5	TRBV29-1	.	CSVERTAQETQYF	TGCAGCGTTGAAAGGACAGCCCAAGAGACCCAGTACTTC
many	TRBJ1-3	TRBV12-3/TRBV12-4	.	CASRGDSSSGNTIYF	TGTGCCAGCCGGGGAGACAGCAGCTCTGGAAACACCATATATTTT
many	TRBJ2-7	TRBV28	.	CASSSSSLAYEQYF	TGTGCCAGCAGTTCCTCTTCACTGGCCTACGAGCAGTACTTC
.	TRBJ2-1	TRBV12-3/TRBV12-4	.	CASSLSFQFF	TGTGCCAGCAGTCTGTCCTTCCAGTTCTTC
.	TRBJ2-1	TRBV12-3/TRBV12-4	.	CATRGQGSYNEQFF	TGTGCCACCCGGGGGCAGGGCTCCTACAATGAGCAGTTCTTC
few	TRBJ2-3	TRBV7-9	TRBD1	CASSPGQFTDTQYF	TGTGCCAGCAGCCCGGGACAGTTCACAGATACGCAGTATTTT
many	TRBJ1-1	TRBV5-1	.	CASSSLMNTEAFF	TGCGCCAGCAGCTCCCTTATGAACACTGAAGCTTTCTTT
few	TRBJ2-3	TRBV28	.	CASSLQRLDVSTDTQYF	TGTGCCAGCAGTTTGCAGCGGCTAGATGTGAGCACAGATACGCAGTATTTT
.	TRBJ2-1	TRBV2	.	CASKVEGPHNEQFF	TGTGCCAGCAAAGTCGAAGGTCCCCACAATGAGCAGTTCTTC
few	TRBJ1-1	TRBV27	TRBD1	CASSPGQGPTEAFF	TGTGCCAGCAGTCCGGGACAGGGGCCCACGGAAGCTTTCTTT
few	TRBJ1-1	TRBV5-1	.	CASSSRAGNTEAFF	TGCGCCAGCAGCTCCCGTGCTGGGAACACTGAAGCTTTCTTT
many	TRBJ1-1	TRBV29-1	.	CSVEDPGEAFF	TGCAGCGTTGAAGATCCGGGTGAAGCTTTCTTT
few	TRBJ1-5	TRBV29-1	.	CSVRSRGNQPQHF	TGCAGCGTTCGGTCCAGGGGCAATCAGCCCCAGCATTTT
.	TRBJ1-5	TRBV20-1	.	CSARERSRGNQPQHF	TGCAGTGCTAGAGAAAGGTCCCGGGGCAATCAGCCCCAGCATTTT
many	TRBJ2-1	TRBV29-1	TRBD2	CSDGLAGVNEQFF	TGCAGCGATGGACTAGCGGGAGTCAATGAGCAGTTCTTC
.	TRBJ2-1	TRBV20-1	TRBD2	CSARVGGNANEQFF	TGCAGTGCTAGAGTGGGGGGGAATGCCAATGAGCAGTTCTTC
few	TRBJ1-1	TRBV12-3/TRBV12-4	.	CASSLRTGGTEAFF	TGTGCCAGCAGTCTCAGGACCGGGGGGACTGAAGCTTTCTTT
.	TRBJ2-7	TRBV4-1	TRBD2	CASSHGLAGSSYEQYF	TGCGCCAGCAGCCACGGACTAGCGGGAAGCTCCTACGAGCAGTACTTC
few	TRBJ1-5	TRBV28	.	CASRPGHINQPQHF	TGTGCCAGCAGACCGGGACATATCAATCAGCCCCAGCATTTT
.	TRBJ2-1	TRBV5-1	.	CASSPDENEQFF	TGCGCCAGCAGCCCGGACGAAAATGAGCAGTTCTTC
many	TRBJ2-3	TRBV2	TRBD2	CASSITSAFGDTQYF	TGTGCCAGCAGCATTACTAGCGCCTTTGGAGATACGCAGTATTTT
few	TRBJ2-5	TRBV29-1	TRBD2	CSVGGLVLQETQYF	TGCAGCGTTGGGGGACTAGTGCTTCAAGAGACCCAGTACTTC
.	TRBJ2-7	TRBV3-1	.	CASSQDISSYEQYF	TGTGCCAGCAGCCAGGACATAAGCTCCTACGAGCAGTACTTC
.	TRBJ2-3	TRBV7-2	TRBD1	CASSLLQGGQDTQYF	TGTGCCAGCAGCTTATTACAGGGGGGACAAGATACGCAGTATTTT
many	TRBJ2-5	TRBV29-1	TRBD1	CSVTGERETQYF	TGCAGCGTCACAGGGGAGCGGGAGACCCAGTACTTC
.	TRBJ2-1	TRBV6-2/TRBV6-3	.	CASSYPLGKLQFF	TGTGCCAGCAGTTACCCCCTTGGAAAACTTCAGTTCTTC
.	TRBJ2-7	TRBV5-1	.	CASSLIQGYEQYF	TGCGCCAGCAGCTTGATCCAGGGCTACGAGCAGTACTTC
many	TRBJ2-2	TRBV6-5	.	CASSYKSNTGELFF	TGTGCCAGCAGTTACAAGAGTAACACCGGGGAGCTGTTTTTT
few	TRBJ2-1	TRBV28	TRBD2	CASSLLAGMYNEQFF	TGTGCCAGCAGTCTACTAGCGGGAATGTACAATGAGCAGTTCTTC
many	TRBJ2-7	TRBV20-1	TRBD2	CSASGTSGFYEQYF	TGCAGTGCTAGCGGGACTAGCGGTTTCTACGAGCAGTACTTC